This TCR beta chain was recovered during a study of cytomegalovirus exposure and HLA in healthy donors. Study-wide findings and caveats: A later analysis reported that several of the most significant clusters appeared to be linked to common viral pathogens, among them Epstein-Barr virus.

V gave up 3 bases and J gave up 10 bases; unmatched junction bases: 5. Germline CDR1 reads KGHSH; CDR2 reads LQKENI. CDR3 size: 14 residues. The PCR made use of 60 Vbeta and 13 Jbeta primers. Repertoires were generated with immunoSEQ multiplex PCR, while TCRdb's copy carries only in-frame clones and drops some. The sample has approximately 110,000 clones; 50% to 65% are singletons. As concerns this clone: The antigen remains undetermined.

This receptor was obtained from a man aged 30 to 39 in good health and CMV-seropositive. Sequenced: PBMCs. The rearrangement links TRBV18 to TRBJ1-4; TRBD1 aligns across 10 bases. The CDR3 DNA follows: TGTGCCAGCTCACCGGGACAGGGGAAACGAAAACTGTTTTTT. This gives the protein CASSPGQGKRKLFF.